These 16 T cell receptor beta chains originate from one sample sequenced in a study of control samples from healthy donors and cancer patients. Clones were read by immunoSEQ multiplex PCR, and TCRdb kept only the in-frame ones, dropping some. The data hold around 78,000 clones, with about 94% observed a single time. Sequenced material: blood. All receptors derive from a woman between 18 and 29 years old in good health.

CDR3 DNA: TGCGCCAGCAGCCAAATCCTTCTAGGGGGGACTGAAGCTTTCTTT. It translates to CASSQILLGGTEAFF. The rearrangement uses TRBV4-3 and TRBJ1-1, with a weak D call TRBD1 (6 bases). The V end was cut by 2 bases, the J end by 5 bases, with 15 bases between. This CDR3 is 15 amino acids long. Germline V gene data show CDR1 as LGHNA and CDR2 as YSLEER.

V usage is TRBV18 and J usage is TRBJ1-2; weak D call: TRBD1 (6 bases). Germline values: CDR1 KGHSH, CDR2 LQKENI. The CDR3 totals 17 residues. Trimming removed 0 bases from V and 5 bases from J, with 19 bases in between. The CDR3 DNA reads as TGTGCCAGCTCACCACCGTCCTATCCAGGGGAGTATTATGGCTACACCTTC. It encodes CASSPPSYPGEYYGYTF.

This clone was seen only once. The CDR3 region is CASSLANNEQFF. In DNA form, the CDR3 reads TGTGCCAGCAGCTTAGCGAACAATGAGCAGTTCTTC. The J gene is TRBJ2-1, the V gene TRBV7-9; unclear D gene. Trimming took off 0 bases at V and 5 bases at J, with 2 bases between the two ends. Germline values: CDR1 SEHNR, CDR2 FQNEAQ (reference sequence). The CDR3 extends over 12 amino acids.

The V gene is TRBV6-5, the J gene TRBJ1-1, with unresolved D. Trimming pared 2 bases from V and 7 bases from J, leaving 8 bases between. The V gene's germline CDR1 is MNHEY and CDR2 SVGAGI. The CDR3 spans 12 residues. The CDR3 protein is CASSYDRNEAFF. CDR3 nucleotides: TGTGCCAGCAGTTACGATAGGAATGAAGCTTTCTTT.

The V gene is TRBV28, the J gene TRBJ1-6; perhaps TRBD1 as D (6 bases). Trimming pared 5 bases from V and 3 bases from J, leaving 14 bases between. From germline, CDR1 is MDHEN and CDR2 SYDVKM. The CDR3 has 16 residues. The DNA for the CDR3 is TGTGCCAGCAGTGTAAGACAGGACTTCTATAATTCACCCCTCCACTTT. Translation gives CASSVRQDFYNSPLHF. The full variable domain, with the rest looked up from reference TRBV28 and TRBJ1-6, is DVKVTQSSRYLVKRTGEKVFLECVQDMDHENMFWYRQDPGLGLRLIYFSYDVKMKEKGDIPEGYSVSREKKERFSLILESASTNQTSMYLCASSVRQDFYNSPLHFGNGTRLTVT.

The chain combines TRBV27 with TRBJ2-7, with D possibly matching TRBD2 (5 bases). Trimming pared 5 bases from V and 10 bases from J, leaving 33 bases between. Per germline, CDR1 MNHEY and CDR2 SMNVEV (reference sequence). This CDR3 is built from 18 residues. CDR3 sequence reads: CASSRKDLYGPKIDYQYF. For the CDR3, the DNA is TGTGCCAGCAGTCGCAAAGACCTCTACGGCCCCAAAATAGACTACCAGTACTTC.

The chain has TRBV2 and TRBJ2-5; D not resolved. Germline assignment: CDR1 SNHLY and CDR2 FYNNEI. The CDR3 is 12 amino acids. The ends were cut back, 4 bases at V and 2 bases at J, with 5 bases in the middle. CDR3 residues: CASSVWQETQYF. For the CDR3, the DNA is TGTGCCAGCAGTGTGTGGCAAGAGACCCAGTACTTC.

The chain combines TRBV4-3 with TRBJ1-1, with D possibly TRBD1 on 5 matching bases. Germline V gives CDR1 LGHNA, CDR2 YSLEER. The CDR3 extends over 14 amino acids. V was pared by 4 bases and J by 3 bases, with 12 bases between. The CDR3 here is CASSRTQGDTEAFF. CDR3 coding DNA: TGCGCCAGCAGCCGCACGCAGGGAGACACTGAAGCTTTCTTT.

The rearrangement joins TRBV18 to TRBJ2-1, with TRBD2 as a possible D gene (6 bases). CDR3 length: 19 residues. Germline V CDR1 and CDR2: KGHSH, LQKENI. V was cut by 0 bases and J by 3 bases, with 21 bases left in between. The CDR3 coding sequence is TGTGCCAGCTCACCACCGTCTGGAATCCGGCGGGACGACTACAATGAGCAGTTCTTC. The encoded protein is CASSPPSGIRRDDYNEQFF. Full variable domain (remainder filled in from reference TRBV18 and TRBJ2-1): NAGVMQNPRHLVRRRGQEARLRCSPMKGHSHVYWYRQLPEEGLKFMVYLQKENIIDESGMPKERFSAEFPKEGPSILRIQQVVRGDSAAYFCASSPPSGIRRDDYNEQFFGPGTRLTVL.

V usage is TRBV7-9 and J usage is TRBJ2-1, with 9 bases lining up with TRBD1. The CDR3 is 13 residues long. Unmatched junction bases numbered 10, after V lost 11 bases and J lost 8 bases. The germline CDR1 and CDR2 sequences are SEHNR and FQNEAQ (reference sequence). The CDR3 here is CAGVQGARDEQFF. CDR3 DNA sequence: TGTGCCGGGGTACAGGGGGCTCGGGATGAGCAGTTCTTC.

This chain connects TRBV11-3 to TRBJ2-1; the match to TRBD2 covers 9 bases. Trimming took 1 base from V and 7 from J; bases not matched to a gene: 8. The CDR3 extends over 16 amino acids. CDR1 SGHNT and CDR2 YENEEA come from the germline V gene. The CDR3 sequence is CASSLGHSGRTNEQFF. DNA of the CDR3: TGTGCCAGCAGCTTAGGTCATAGCGGGAGAACGAATGAGCAGTTCTTC.

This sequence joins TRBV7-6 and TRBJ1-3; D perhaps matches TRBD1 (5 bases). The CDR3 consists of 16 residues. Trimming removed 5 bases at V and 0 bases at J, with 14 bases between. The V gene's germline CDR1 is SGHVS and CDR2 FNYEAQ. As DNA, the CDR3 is TGTGCCAGCAGCCAATATGGACAACGCTCTGGAAACACCATATATTTT. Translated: CASSQYGQRSGNTIYF.

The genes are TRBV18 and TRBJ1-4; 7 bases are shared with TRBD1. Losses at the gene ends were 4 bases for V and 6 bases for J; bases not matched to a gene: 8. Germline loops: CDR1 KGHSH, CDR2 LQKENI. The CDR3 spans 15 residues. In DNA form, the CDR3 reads TGTGCCAGCTCACTTGGACAGGCCGGACATGAAAAACTGTTTTTT. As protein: CASSLGQAGHEKLFF.

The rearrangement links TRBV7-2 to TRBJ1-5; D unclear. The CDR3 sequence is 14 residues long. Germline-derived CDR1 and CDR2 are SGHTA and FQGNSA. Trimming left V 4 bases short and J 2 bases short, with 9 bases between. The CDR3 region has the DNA TGTGCCAGCAGCTCTATGGGAGGCAATCAGCCCCAGCATTTT. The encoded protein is CASSSMGGNQPQHF.

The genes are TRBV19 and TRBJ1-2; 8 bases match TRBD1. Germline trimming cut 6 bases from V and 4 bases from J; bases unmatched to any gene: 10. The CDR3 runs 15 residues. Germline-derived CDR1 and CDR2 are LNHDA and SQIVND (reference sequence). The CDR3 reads CASRGAGTGVYGYTF. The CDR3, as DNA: TGTGCCAGTAGAGGAGCCGGGACAGGAGTCTATGGCTACACCTTC.

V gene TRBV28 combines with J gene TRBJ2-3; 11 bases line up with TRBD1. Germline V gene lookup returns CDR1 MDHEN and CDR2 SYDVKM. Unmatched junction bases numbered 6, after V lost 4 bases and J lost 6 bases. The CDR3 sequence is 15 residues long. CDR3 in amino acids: CASSSGTGGSDTQYF. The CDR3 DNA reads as TGTGCCAGCAGTTCCGGGACAGGGGGATCCGATACGCAGTATTTT.